This paragraph reports one T cell receptor beta chain. The data are from a study of blood T cell repertoires in COVID-19. As for the study in general: Some COVID-19 samples were acute and others convalescent; all came from the United States, Italy and Spain.

The ends lost 5 bases at V and 2 bases at J; junction bases unmatched: 2. From germline, CDR1 is SGHNT and CDR2 YYREEE (reference sequence). The CDR3 loop spans 13 amino acids. Repertoires were generated with immunoSEQ multiplex PCR, while TCRdb's copy carries only in-frame clones and drops some. The repertoire consists of 80,000 or so clones, with over 75% occurring once and the leading ten covering roughly 12%. The material sequenced was peripheral blood. V usage is TRBV5-4 and J usage is TRBJ1-2, with 8 positions matching TRBD1. The sequence derives from a man aged 80 or over with acute or convalescent COVID-19. DNA of the CDR3: TGTGCCAGCAGATGGACAGGGAACTATGGCTACACCTTC. Its translation is CASRWTGNYGYTF.